This TCR beta chain was profiled in a study of blood T cell repertoires in COVID-19 (dated by TCRdb to 2018 to 2021). With respect to the entire study: Samples from collaborators originated in the United States, Italy and Spain and spanned both the acute and convalescent phases of COVID-19. The samples were drawn from two sources: the first 160 participants of the ongoing ImmuneRACE study, and 1,254 subjects contributed by 6 global collaborators. Where available, HLA class I and class II types were obtained from metadata supplied by the sample provider rather than from assay-based typing. The material from the prospective study consisted of cDNA or gDNA derived from T cells, B-cell-depleted T cells, or PBMCs. The repertoires were released in a freely available public database intended as a resource for research on the immune response to SARS-CoV-2. A de-identified subject ID, COVID-19 status, age in years and sex were almost always included in the sample metadata. Deeply sampled blood TCRbeta repertoires from subjects exposed to, actively infected with, or recovered from COVID-19 were included in the dataset. Broad study findings and their caveats: The amount of clinical and demographic metadata varied by source and participant and was provided uncurated.

With respect to this clone: The specificity of this receptor is unknown. Base quality data are lacking; no much larger clone is found one base away.

TCRbeta CDR3 regions were amplified from genomic DNA by means of the immunoSEQ Assay, a bias-controlled multiplex PCR. Turning to the authors' computational methods: Within the assay, amplification of reference gene primers was used to estimate how many nucleated cells each sample contained. To quantify the absolute abundance of each unique TCRbeta CDR3 rearrangement, sequence reads were collapsed and filtered. Productive Simpson clonality was computed per sample as the square root of Simpson's diversity index over productive rearrangements. TCRdb retrieved this table from immuneACCESS and kept in-frame rearrangements only. Not all clones are present; in checked studies, unresolved V genes account for under half, and no reason is known for the remainder. The DNA was the basis for D and trimming; V, J and clone size are from that table. The sample table lists nearly 90,000 clones, more than 70% of them with a count of one. Roughly 14% of the sample is held by the ten biggest clonotypes.

Whole blood was collected in K2EDTA tubes by collaborating institutions according to the institutions' own protocols. Collaborator samples were shipped for TCRbeta analysis as frozen whole blood, isolated PBMCs, or DNA extracted from either sample type. The sequenced sample was peripheral blood. This clonotype was sampled from a woman older than 75 with acute or convalescent COVID-19.

The nucleotide sequence reads TGTGCCAGTAAGTCAACCGGAGGCTATGGCTACACCTTC. Translated, it gives CASKSTGGYGYTF. The receptor chain draws on TRBV2 and TRBJ1-2; too little of a D gene remains to name it. There are 13 amino acids in the CDR3, from cysteine to phenylalanine inclusive. The only DNA kept is the CDR3, 39 bases in frame from the first base. V sheds 9 bases and J sheds 4 bases, leaving 15 bases between their ends. Reading the germline V gene gives CDR1 SNHLY and CDR2 FYNNEI.